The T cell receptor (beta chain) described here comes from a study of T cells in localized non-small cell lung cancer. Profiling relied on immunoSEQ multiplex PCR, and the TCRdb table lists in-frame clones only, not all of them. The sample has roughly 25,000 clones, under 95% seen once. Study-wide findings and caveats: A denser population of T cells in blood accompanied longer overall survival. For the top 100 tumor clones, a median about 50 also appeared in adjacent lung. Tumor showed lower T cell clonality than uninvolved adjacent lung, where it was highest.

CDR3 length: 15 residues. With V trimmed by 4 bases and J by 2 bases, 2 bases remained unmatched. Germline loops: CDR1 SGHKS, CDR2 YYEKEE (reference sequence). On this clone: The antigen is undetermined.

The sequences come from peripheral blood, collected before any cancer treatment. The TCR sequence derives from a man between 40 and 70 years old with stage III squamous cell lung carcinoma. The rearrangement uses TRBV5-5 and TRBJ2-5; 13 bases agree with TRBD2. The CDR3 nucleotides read TGTGCCAGCAGCGCGGGACTAGCGGGACAAGAGACCCAGTACTTC. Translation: CASSAGLAGQETQYF.